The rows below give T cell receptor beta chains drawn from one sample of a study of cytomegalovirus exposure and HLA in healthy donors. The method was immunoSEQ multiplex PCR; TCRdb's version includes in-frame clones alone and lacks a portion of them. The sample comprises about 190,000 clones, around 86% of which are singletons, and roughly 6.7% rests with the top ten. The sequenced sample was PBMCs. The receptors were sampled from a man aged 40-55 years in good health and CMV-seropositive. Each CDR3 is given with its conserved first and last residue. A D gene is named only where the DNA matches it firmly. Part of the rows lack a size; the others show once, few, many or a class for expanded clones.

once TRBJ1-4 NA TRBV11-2 CASSGSHEKLFF TGTGCCAGCAGCGGCTCCCATGAAAAACTGTTTTTT
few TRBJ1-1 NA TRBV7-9 CASSFARSSNTEAFF TGTGCCAGCAGCTTTGCAAGAAGCTCGAACACTGAAGCTTTCTTT
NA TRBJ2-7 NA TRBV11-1 CASSLSSYEQYF TGTGCCAGCAGCCTCTCGAGCTACGAGCAGTACTTC
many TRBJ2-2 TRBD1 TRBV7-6 CASSLARDRVNTGELFF TGTGCCAGCAGCTTAGCGCGGGACAGGGTAAACACCGGGGAGCTGTTTTTT
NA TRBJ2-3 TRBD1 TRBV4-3 CASSQEFGTGAQYF TGCGCCAGCAGCCAAGAATTCGGGACAGGGGCGCAGTATTTT
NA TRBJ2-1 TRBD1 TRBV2 CASTRDRGYNEQFF TGTGCCAGCACCCGGGACAGGGGTTACAATGAGCAGTTCTTC
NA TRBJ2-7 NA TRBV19 CASNGPSSYEQYF TGTGCCAGTAATGGGCCGAGCTCCTACGAGCAGTACTTC
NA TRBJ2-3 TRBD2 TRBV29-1 CSVEVGRGGLEDTQYF TGCAGCGTTGAAGTGGGGCGGGGGGGCCTCGAAGATACGCAGTATTTT
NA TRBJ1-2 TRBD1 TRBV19 CASSIASASRTGSGYGYTF TGTGCCAGTAGTATCGCATCAGCGTCCAGGACAGGGTCTGGATATGGCTACACCTTC
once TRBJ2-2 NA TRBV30 CAWSVLGGTGELFF TGTGCCTGGAGTGTACTCGGGGGTACCGGGGAGCTGTTTTTT
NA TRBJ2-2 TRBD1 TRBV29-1 CSVGQGGELFF TGCAGCGTGGGACAGGGCGGGGAGCTGTTTTTT
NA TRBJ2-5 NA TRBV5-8 CASSLGSGAFTQETQYF TGTGCCAGCAGCTTGGGCTCGGGAGCCTTTACCCAAGAGACCCAGTACTTC
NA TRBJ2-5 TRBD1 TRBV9 CASSVAGTGYQETQYF TGTGCCAGCAGCGTAGCGGGGACAGGGTATCAAGAGACCCAGTACTTC
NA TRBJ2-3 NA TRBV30 CAWGGQTQYF TGTGCCTGGGGTGGACAGACTCAGTATTTT
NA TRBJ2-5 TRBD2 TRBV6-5 CASRGTSGGAETQYF TGTGCCAGCCGGGGGACTAGCGGGGGGGCAGAGACCCAGTACTTC
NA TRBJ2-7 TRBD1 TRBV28 CASSWTGGSSYEQYF TGTGCCAGCAGCTGGACAGGGGGGAGCTCCTACGAGCAGTACTTC
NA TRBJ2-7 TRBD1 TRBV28 CASSFPPTGIYEQYF TGTGCCAGCAGTTTCCCCCCGACAGGGATCTACGAGCAGTACTTC
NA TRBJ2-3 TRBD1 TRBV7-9 CASSLVGTVGAPDTQYF TGTGCCAGCAGCTTAGTAGGGACAGTTGGGGCCCCAGATACGCAGTATTTT
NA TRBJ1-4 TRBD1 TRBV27 CATSGQGARIEKLFF TGTGCCACCTCGGGACAGGGGGCGAGGATTGAAAAACTGTTTTTT
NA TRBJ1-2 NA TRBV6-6 CASSYGQGNNYGYTF TGTGCCAGCAGTTACGGGCAGGGAAACAACTATGGCTACACCTTC
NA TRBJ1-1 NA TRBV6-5 CASKKGGTGTEAFF TGTGCCAGCAAGAAAGGGGGTACGGGCACTGAAGCTTTCTTT
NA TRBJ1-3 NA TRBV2 CASSERLDRSGNTIYF TGTGCCAGCAGTGAAAGACTCGACAGGTCTGGAAACACCATATATTTT
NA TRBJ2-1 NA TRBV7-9 CASSRGGGVGPNYNEQFF TGTGCCAGCAGCCGAGGGGGGGGAGTGGGGCCCAACTACAATGAGCAGTTCTTC
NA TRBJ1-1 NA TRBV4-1 CASSQVRNTEAFF TGCGCCAGCAGCCAAGTCCGGAACACTGAAGCTTTCTTT
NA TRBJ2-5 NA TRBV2 CAIRGRETQYF TGTGCCATCCGCGGCCGAGAGACCCAGTACTTC
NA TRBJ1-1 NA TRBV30 CAGSEDTEAFF TGTGCTGGGTCCGAGGACACTGAAGCTTTCTTT
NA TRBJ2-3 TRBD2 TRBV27 CASSLVRGGGETQYF TGTGCCAGCAGTTTGGTGCGGGGGGGCGGAGAGACGCAGTATTTT
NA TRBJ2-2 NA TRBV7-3 CASSAGDGDTGELFF TGTGCCAGCAGCGCAGGGGACGGCGACACCGGGGAGCTGTTTTTT
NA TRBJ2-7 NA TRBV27 CASSLKGQDYEQYF TGTGCCAGCAGTTTAAAGGGACAAGACTACGAGCAGTACTTC
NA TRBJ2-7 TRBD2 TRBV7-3 CASSLGFGGGTYEQYF TGTGCCAGCAGCTTAGGTTTCGGCGGGGGGACCTACGAGCAGTACTTC
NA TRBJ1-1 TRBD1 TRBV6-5 CASSYSTGGTTEAFF TGTGCCAGCAGTTACTCTACAGGGGGTACCACTGAAGCTTTCTTT